These 30 T cell receptor beta chains were all obtained from the same sample, sequenced in a study of cytomegalovirus exposure and HLA in healthy donors. PCR primers comprised 60 Vbeta and 13 Jbeta primers. Data came from immunoSEQ multiplex PCR; TCRdb stores just in-frame clones and leaves some out. The sample includes roughly 190,000 clones, 75% to 85% of them seen just once. Sequenced: PBMCs. The receptors derive from a young woman in good health and CMV-seronegative.

The chain carries TRBV28 and TRBJ1-1, with TRBD1 identical over 10 bases. Germline-derived CDR1 and CDR2 are MDHEN and SYDVKM. J lost 0 bases, V lost 5 bases, and 3 bases had no gene match. This CDR3 is built from 15 residues. Written as DNA, the CDR3 is TGTGCCAGCAGTGGGACAGGGGATTTGAACACTGAAGCTTTCTTT. Its translation is CASSGTGDLNTEAFF.

V is TRBV28 and J is TRBJ1-6; D remains ambiguous. V gave up 5 bases and J gave up 2 bases, with 10 bases separating them. This CDR3 is 15 amino acids long. The germline gives CDR1 MDHEN, CDR2 SYDVKM. In DNA, the CDR3 is TGTGCCAGCAGTACCTCCGGGACCTATAATTCACCCCTCCACTTT. Its protein is CASSTSGTYNSPLHF.

The rearrangement joins TRBV6-5 to TRBJ2-3; possible D gene TRBD2, 6 bases. The germline V and J ends were trimmed by 0 bases and 2 bases, with 12 bases remaining between them. This CDR3 has 16 residues. Per the germline V gene, CDR1 is MNHEY and CDR2 is SVGAGI. The DNA for the CDR3 is TGTGCCAGCAGTTACTCTTCGGGGGTGATCACAGATACGCAGTATTTT. Translation: CASSYSSGVITDTQYF.

This clone was seen only a few times. V usage is TRBV10-3 and J usage is TRBJ1-2; the D gene is possibly TRBD1 (5 bases). The length of the CDR3 is 15 residues. Germline V gene lookup returns CDR1 ENHRY and CDR2 SYGVKD. V lost 2 bases to trimming and J lost 5 bases, with 15 bases between them. In DNA, the CDR3 is TGTGCCATCAGTGAGCCAGGGCAGGGAAGATATGGCTACACCTTC. Translating it yields CAISEPGQGRYGYTF.

Comments on this clone: The same CDR3 is also encoded by other DNA sequences in this sample. The CDR3 here is CASSPSSYEQYF. CDR3 DNA: TGTGCCAGCTCACCCAGCTCCTACGAGCAGTACTTC. The chain is built from TRBV18 and TRBJ2-7; D call uncertain. V was clipped by 3 bases and J by 0 bases, with 3 bases between them. Looked up from germline, CDR1 is KGHSH and CDR2 is LQKENI. The CDR3 runs 12 residues.

The chain recombines TRBV10-1 with TRBJ2-2, with 10 bases that match TRBD2. Germline-derived CDR1 and CDR2 are WNHNN and SYGVQD (reference sequence). The trim removed 7 bases at V and 3 bases at J, leaving 2 bases unmatched. This CDR3 comprises 14 residues. This CDR3 reads CASTSGGDTGELFF. In nucleotides, the CDR3 is TGCGCCAGCACCAGCGGGGGGGACACCGGGGAGCTGTTTTTT.

The chain carries TRBV28 and TRBJ1-3; 10 nucleotides agree with TRBD1. With V trimmed by 6 bases and J by 4 bases, 9 bases remained unmatched. The CDR3 runs to 16 residues. Germline V gene lookup returns CDR1 MDHEN and CDR2 SYDVKM. The CDR3 protein is CASSYRGQGRGNTIYF. The CDR3 nucleotides read TGTGCCAGCAGCTACCGGGGACAGGGGAGAGGAAACACCATATATTTT. The entire variable domain, with the rest obtained from reference TRBV28 and TRBJ1-3, is as follows: DVKVTQSSRYLVKRTGEKVFLECVQDMDHENMFWYRQDPGLGLRLIYFSYDVKMKEKGDIPEGYSVSREKKERFSLILESASTNQTSMYLCASSYRGQGRGNTIYFGEGSWLTVV.

This clone was recorded a few times. This chain joins TRBV19 and TRBJ1-1; D unresolved. Per the germline V gene, CDR1 is LNHDA and CDR2 is SQIVND (reference sequence). V was cut by 5 bases and J by 1 base, with 8 bases left in between. The CDR3 length is 13 residues. The CDR3 loop is CASSYAENTEAFF. CDR3 bases: TGTGCCAGTAGTTACGCAGAGAACACTGAAGCTTTCTTT.

This chain joins TRBV27 and TRBJ2-3; 8 bases are a match to TRBD2. The CDR3 length is 14 residues. V gave up 6 bases and J gave up 0 bases; unmatched junction bases: 2. Germline loops: CDR1 MNHEY, CDR2 SMNVEV (reference sequence). CDR3 loop: CASSSSGSTDTQYF. The CDR3 DNA follows: TGTGCCAGCAGCTCTAGCGGGAGCACAGATACGCAGTATTTT.

The chain couples TRBV14 to TRBJ2-5; tentative D call: TRBD1 (5 bases). Trimming took off 1 base at V and 3 bases at J, with 18 bases between the two ends. Germline V gene data show CDR1 as SGHDN and CDR2 as FVKESK. The CDR3 has 17 amino acids. In DNA, the CDR3 is TGTGCCAGCAGCCAAGGGGGCTTCCGGGTGTCAGAAGAGACCCAGTACTTC. Amino acid sequence: CASSQGGFRVSEETQYF.

The J gene is TRBJ2-7, the V gene TRBV5-5; no clear D. This CDR3 contains 13 residues. V was trimmed by 0 bases and J by 1 base, leaving 5 bases between them. Per germline, CDR1 SGHKS and CDR2 YYEKEE (reference sequence). CDR3 sequence: CASSLVKSYEQYF. The CDR3 region has the DNA TGTGCCAGCAGCTTGGTTAAATCCTACGAGCAGTACTTC.

The chain employs TRBV6-6 and TRBJ2-5; 12 bases map to TRBD1. Germline V CDR1 and CDR2: MNHNY, SVGAGI (reference sequence). Trimming removed 2 bases from V and 7 bases from J; junction bases left unmatched: 8. The CDR3 contains 16 residues. CDR3: CASSYPAGQGAGTQYF. The CDR3 region has the DNA TGTGCCAGCAGTTACCCTGCGGGACAGGGGGCTGGGACCCAGTACTTC.

This clone was detected a few times. The chain joins TRBV6-6 to TRBJ1-4; unclear D gene. CDR3 length: 12 residues. Germline V gene lookup returns CDR1 MNHNY and CDR2 SVGAGI (reference sequence). V lost 6 bases and J lost 8, with 10 bases in between. The CDR3 nucleotides are TGTGCCAGCAGGGAACGAGGGGAAAAACTGTTTTTT. Protein product: CASRERGEKLFF.

On this clone: At one end, the junction sequence differs from germline, possibly due to a read error. The gene calls are TRBV7-9 and TRBJ2-5; 7 bases agree with TRBD2. The length of the CDR3 is 12 residues. Per germline, CDR1 SEHNR and CDR2 FQNEAQ (reference sequence). CDR3 loop: CSSSLAWEGQYF. The CDR3, as DNA: TGTTCCAGCAGCTTAGCGTGGGAGGGCCAGTACTTC. Full variable domain (missing parts from reference TRBV7-9 and TRBJ2-5): DTGVSQNPRHKITKRGQNVTFRCDPISEHNRLYWYRQTLGQGPEFLTYFQNEAQLEKSRLLSDRFSAERPKGSFSTLEIQRTEQGDSAMYLCSSSLAWEGQYFGPGTRLLVL.

The rearrangement uses TRBV7-6 and TRBJ2-1; 8 bases map to TRBD2. Trimming cost V 2 bases and J 9 bases; bases outside gene matches: 6. The CDR3 spans 14 residues. The V gene's germline CDR1 is SGHVS and CDR2 FNYEAQ. CDR3 DNA sequence: TGTGCCAGCAGCTTAACAGCGGGGGCGGCTGAGCAGTTCTTC. Amino acid sequence: CASSLTAGAAEQFF.

This clone was counted a single time. The V and J genes are TRBV27 and TRBJ2-6; TRBD1 matches at 7 bases. CDR1 MNHEY and CDR2 SMNVEV come from the germline V gene (reference sequence). The length of the CDR3 is 16 residues. With 5 bases clipped from V and 2 bases from J, the junction kept 6 bases outside the gene matches. CDR3 nucleotide sequence: TGTGCCAGCAGTCCCGACAGGGTAGCTGGGGCCAACGTCCTGACTTTC. It yields the protein CASSPDRVAGANVLTF. The whole variable domain, remainder taken from reference TRBV27 and TRBJ2-6, is EAQVTQNPRYLITVTGKKLTVTCSQNMNHEYMSWYRQDPGLGLRQIYYSMNVEVTDKGDVPEGYKVSRKEKRNFPLILESPSPNQTSLYFCASSPDRVAGANVLTFGAGSRLTVL.

The rearrangement links TRBV2 to TRBJ2-1; 12 nucleotides match TRBD2. Germline-derived CDR1 and CDR2 are SNHLY and FYNNEI. CDR3 length equals 15 residues. The trim removed 4 bases at V and 8 bases at J, leaving 6 bases unmatched. CDR3 bases: TGTGCCAGCAGTGGACTAGCGGGAGAGAGGTATGAGCAGTTCTTC. This codes for CASSGLAGERYEQFF.

V is TRBV6-6 and J is TRBJ1-5; 8 bases fit TRBD1. CDR3 size: 13 residues. V shed 7 bases and J 6 bases; nucleotides not matched to a gene: 5. Germline CDR1 is MNHNY and CDR2 is SVGAGI (reference sequence). This CDR3 reads CASTGTGRQPQHF. The CDR3 region has the DNA TGTGCCAGCACCGGGACAGGTCGTCAGCCCCAGCATTTT.

For this clone: The junction does not match germline at one end; this may be a read error. The CDR3 protein is CSSSSSEAQEGDTQYF. CDR3 DNA sequence: TGTTCCAGCAGCTCCTCCGAGGCCCAGGAGGGAGATACGCAGTATTTT. The V and J genes are TRBV7-9 and TRBJ2-3; maybe TRBD2 (6 bases). CDR3 length equals 16 residues. Germline CDR1 reads SEHNR; CDR2 reads FQNEAQ (reference sequence).

The chain links TRBV5-1 to TRBJ2-2; D may be TRBD2 (6 bases). V was pared by 3 bases and J by 4 bases, with 10 bases between. The V gene's germline CDR1 is SGHRS and CDR2 YFSETQ. There are 14 residues in the CDR3. The CDR3 reads CASSSGGTTGELFF. The CDR3 DNA is TGCGCCAGCAGCTCCGGAGGGACCACCGGGGAGCTGTTTTTT.

This clone was seen once. Here the CDR3 reads CASSQEEQKNYGYTF. The DNA of the CDR3 is TGTGCCAGCAGCCAAGAAGAACAGAAGAACTATGGCTACACCTTC. This rearrangement joins TRBV4-2 to TRBJ1-2; D is uncertain. Germline CDR1 LGHNA, CDR2 YNFKEQ. The CDR3 runs to 15 residues. V lost 0 bases and J lost 2, with 10 bases in between.

The J gene is TRBJ1-1, the V gene TRBV19; 7 bases line up with TRBD1. The germline gives CDR1 LNHDA, CDR2 SQIVND (reference sequence). This CDR3 comprises 14 residues. The ends lost 6 bases at V and 6 bases at J; junction bases unmatched: 10. DNA for the CDR3: TGTGCCAGTAGGCAAATCGACAGGGAGGCTGAAGCTTTCTTT. Translation: CASRQIDREAEAFF.

This clone has more than one count but fewer than ten. The CDR3 DNA sequence: TGTGCCAGCAGCTCGAGGACAGGGAACACTGAAGCTTTCTTT. This encodes CASSSRTGNTEAFF. The chain joins TRBV7-2 to TRBJ1-1; 7 bases align to TRBD1. The CDR3 is 14 residues long. Trimming removed 4 bases from V and 1 base from J; junction bases left unmatched: 3. Germline V CDR1 and CDR2: SGHTA, FQGNSA.

This clone was picked up a small number of times. The rearrangement uses TRBV7-6 and TRBJ1-3; no firm D call. Germline CDR1 is SGHVS and CDR2 is FNYEAQ. The V end was cut by 5 bases, the J end by 2 bases, with 10 bases between. The CDR3 is 14 residues long. Here the CDR3 reads CASSHSSAGNTIYF. CDR3 coding DNA: TGTGCCAGCAGCCACTCGAGTGCTGGAAACACCATATATTTT.

The rearrangement links TRBV7-2 to TRBJ2-3; possible D gene TRBD1, 6 bases. V was clipped by 5 bases and J by 2 bases, with 14 bases between them. Germline-derived CDR1 and CDR2 are SGHTA and FQGNSA. CDR3 length: 15 amino acids. The CDR3 spells CASSRIAGDTDTQYF. Here the CDR3 DNA reads TGTGCCAGCAGCAGAATCGCAGGGGACACAGATACGCAGTATTTT.

The chain is built from TRBV6-1 and TRBJ2-7, with D perhaps TRBD2 (6 bases). V was pared by 3 bases and J by 6 bases, with 18 bases between. The germline gives CDR1 MNHNS, CDR2 SASEGT. The CDR3 covers 15 residues. The CDR3 reads CASSETPGTASEQYF. The CDR3 region has the DNA TGTGCCAGCAGTGAGACCCCAGGGACTGCTAGCGAGCAGTACTTC.

The genes are TRBV27 and TRBJ2-7; the D gene is possibly TRBD2 (6 bases). CDR1 is MNHEY and CDR2 is SMNVEV in the germline V gene (reference sequence). The ends were cut back, 3 bases at V and 9 bases at J, with 12 bases in the middle. The CDR3 totals 12 residues. The CDR3 DNA sequence: TGTGCCAGCAGTTTCCCCGGAGGGGTGCAGTACTTC. It encodes CASSFPGGVQYF.

The chain is built from TRBV12-5 and TRBJ1-2, with 10 bases fitting TRBD1. The CDR3 contains 14 residues. From germline, CDR1 is LGHNT and CDR2 FRNRAP. The J segment lost 5 bases and the V segment lost 4 bases, leaving 4 bases of the junction unmatched. CDR3 residues: CASGWDRGPYGYTF. CDR3 nucleotide sequence: TGTGCTAGTGGTTGGGACAGGGGCCCTTATGGCTACACCTTC.

The chain joins TRBV7-2 to TRBJ2-1, with TRBD2 matching 7 bases. The V and J ends lost 5 bases and 7 bases, in that order; junction bases with no gene match: 14. The CDR3 spans 16 residues. Per the germline V gene, CDR1 is SGHTA and CDR2 is FQGNSA. The CDR3 is CASSRLRGRAKNEQFF. The CDR3 coding sequence is TGTGCCAGCAGCCGCCTTCGAGGGAGGGCCAAGAATGAGCAGTTCTTC.

This clone was picked up one time. The chain employs TRBV23-1 and TRBJ2-7; 8 bases line up with TRBD1. TRBV23-1 is noted as an ORF with a role that remains uncertain. This CDR3 is 11 amino acids long. Trimming at V came to 8 bases and at J to 6 bases, leaving 3 bases not matched to a gene. The CDR3 region is CASGQGCEQYF. CDR3 DNA: TGCGCCAGCGGACAGGGTTGCGAGCAGTACTTC.